The 10 T cell receptor beta chains presented below share a single source sample, sequenced in a study of cytomegalovirus exposure and HLA in healthy donors. With 60 Vbeta and 13 Jbeta primers, the PCR was carried out. Measured with immunoSEQ multiplex PCR; TCRdb has only the in-frame clones, and not every one. The repertoire includes about 89,000 clones, approximately 77% of them detected once, and more than 3.5% sits in the top ten. Sequencing input: PBMCs. All receptors come from a young man in good health and CMV-seronegative.

This chain uses TRBV2 with TRBJ1-4, with 7 bases that match TRBD1. J lost 3 bases, V lost 2 bases, and 9 bases had no gene match. This CDR3 spans 17 amino acids. Germline V CDR1 and CDR2: SNHLY, FYNNEI. DNA for the CDR3: TGTGCCAGCAGTGAATATCTTAGGGGACAGCCTAATGAAAAACTGTTTTTT. This gives the protein CASSEYLRGQPNEKLFF.

J is TRBJ1-4 and V is TRBV19, with TRBD1 matching 10 bases. This CDR3 spans 15 amino acids. Germline lookup yields CDR1 LNHDA and CDR2 SQIVND (reference sequence). The V and J ends lost 3 bases and 10 bases, in that order; junction bases with no gene match: 8. The CDR3 DNA follows: TGTGCCAGTAGTATTGACAGGGGGCGCTTTGGAAAACTGTTTTTT. Protein: CASSIDRGRFGKLFF.

The chain combines TRBV7-2 with TRBJ2-1; 9 bases align to TRBD1. The V segment lost 5 bases and the J segment 15 bases; nucleotides outside the gene matches: 5. The CDR3 runs 11 residues. Germline CDR1 is SGHTA and CDR2 is FQGNSA. CDR3 nucleotide sequence: TGTGCCAGCAGCGCCGACAGGGGGATGTTCTTC. The encoded protein is CASSADRGMFF.

This clone turned up a few times. The CDR3 loop reads CASSLSRGDYGYTF. The CDR3 region has the DNA TGTGCCAGCAGTTTGAGTAGGGGCGACTATGGCTACACCTTC. The rearrangement joins TRBV28 to TRBJ1-2; a possible D gene is TRBD1 (5 bases). The CDR3 covers 14 residues. Trimming left V 3 bases short and J 3 bases short, with 11 bases between. CDR1 and CDR2 (germline): MDHEN, SYDVKM.

The chain couples TRBV6-1 to TRBJ2-2; 7 bases line up with TRBD1. The CDR3 sequence is 19 residues long. With 2 bases clipped from V and 1 base from J, the junction kept 13 bases outside the gene matches. Per the germline V gene, CDR1 is MNHNS and CDR2 is SASEGT. The CDR3: CASSENYRGPRGNTGELFF. DNA for the CDR3: TGTGCCAGCAGTGAAAATTACAGGGGTCCCAGGGGGAACACCGGGGAGCTGTTTTTT.

The sample holds a few counts of this clone. The chain has TRBV7-9 and TRBJ1-4; D is unresolved. The CDR3 spans 15 residues. Trimming took off 2 bases at V and 3 bases at J, with 10 bases between the two ends. CDR1 is SEHNR, CDR2 FQNEAQ, per germline (reference sequence). CDR3 sequence (DNA): TGTGCCAGCAGCTTACCGGTAGTCGCTAATGAAAAACTGTTTTTT. The encoded protein is CASSLPVVANEKLFF.

V and J are TRBV7-9 and TRBJ1-1; 9 bases map to TRBD1. J was trimmed by 4 bases and V by 3 bases; bases with no gene match: 12. CDR3 length: 17 amino acids. Germline V CDR1 and CDR2: SEHNR, FQNEAQ (reference sequence). CDR3 in DNA: TGTGCCAGCAGCTTTCCCGGGACAGGGCCCCTGGGCACTGAAGCTTTCTTT. Encoded protein: CASSFPGTGPLGTEAFF.

J is TRBJ2-3 and V is TRBV7-9; TRBD2 matches 13 bases. CDR3 size: 14 residues. Germline loops: CDR1 SEHNR, CDR2 FQNEAQ (reference sequence). V lost 5 bases, J lost 12 bases, and 8 bases stayed unmatched. The chain's CDR3 is CASSRTSGGAFQYF. CDR3 bases: TGTGCCAGCAGCCGTACTAGCGGGGGGGCGTTTCAGTATTTT.

The chain links TRBV2 to TRBJ2-1; 9 bases are shared with TRBD1. CDR1 and CDR2 from the germline V gene are SNHLY and FYNNEI. The CDR3 runs to 15 residues. With 3 bases clipped from V and 8 bases from J, the junction kept 8 bases outside the gene matches. CDR3 region: CASSDPGQGFDEQFF. The CDR3 bases are TGTGCCAGCAGTGATCCGGGACAGGGATTCGATGAGCAGTTCTTC.

V is TRBV4-1 and J is TRBJ2-3, with TRBD2 identical over 12 bases. The CDR3 loop spans 21 amino acids. V lost 0 bases, J lost 2 bases, and 15 bases stayed unmatched. Germline CDR1 MGHRA, CDR2 YSYEKL. The CDR3 sequence is CASSQDLKLAGGPYHTDTQYF. DNA of the CDR3: TGCGCCAGCAGCCAAGATTTAAAACTAGCGGGGGGCCCTTACCACACAGATACGCAGTATTTT.